The 21 T cell receptor beta chains listed next were all sequenced from one sample in a study of Ad26.COV2.S vaccination and SARS-CoV-2 variants. Sequencing used immunoSEQ multiplex PCR; TCRdb keeps in-frame clones, though not all of them. The sample lists about 350,000 clones; 88% were seen once. As for treatment: some 20 received Ad26.COV2.S at low or high dose, single or two shots; 5 received placebo; per-sample allocation not given. Vaccine and placebo recipients were sampled on day 63 after the first injection. This material consisted of peripheral blood, taken in a trial of Ad26.COV2.S vaccine versus placebo. The receptors originated from a person aged 18 to 65 who received the Ad26.COV2.S COVID-19 vaccine or a placebo.

The V gene is TRBV6-5, the J gene TRBJ1-4; no reliable D call. Germline lookup yields CDR1 MNHEY and CDR2 SVGAGI. V lost 2 bases to trimming and J lost 6 bases, with 10 bases between them. This CDR3 has 14 residues. In DNA form, the CDR3 reads TGTGCCAGCAGTTACAATGACAAATATGAAAAACTGTTTTTT. Translating it yields CASSYNDKYEKLFF.

The genes are TRBV7-3 and TRBJ2-1; 13 nucleotides line up with TRBD2. CDR1 SGHTA and CDR2 FQGTGA come from the germline V gene. This CDR3 comprises 17 residues. The ends lost 5 bases at V and 4 bases at J; junction bases unmatched: 8. CDR3 DNA sequence: TGTGCCAGCAGCCACCAACTAGCGGGAGGGCCTTACAATGAGCAGTTCTTC. It yields the protein CASSHQLAGGPYNEQFF.

This clone occurred a few times. The V gene is TRBV30, the J gene TRBJ2-2, with TRBD1 identical over 8 bases. The V and J ends lost 7 bases and 3 bases, in that order; junction bases with no gene match: 4. Germline CDR1 reads GTSNPN; CDR2 reads SVGIG (reference sequence). The CDR3 loop spans 13 amino acids. The CDR3 region is CALRTGYTGELFF. The CDR3 DNA sequence: TGTGCCTTGAGGACAGGGTACACCGGGGAGCTGTTTTTT. Using reference TRBV30 and TRBJ2-2 for the parts outside the CDR3, the full variable domain is SQTIHQWPATLVQPVGSPLSLECTVEGTSNPNLYWYRQAAGRGLQLLFYSVGIGQISSEVPQNLSASRPQDRQFILSSKKLLLSDSGFYLCALRTGYTGELFFGEGSRLTVL.

This clone showed up just once. The genes are TRBV12-5 and TRBJ2-1; D unresolved. The CDR3 consists of 14 residues. Germline V gene sequence: CDR1 LGHNT, CDR2 FRNRAP. With 1 base removed from V and 1 base from J, the gap between germline ends came to 5 bases. The CDR3: CASGLGGSYNEQFF. In nucleotides, the CDR3 is TGTGCTAGTGGTTTGGGTGGTTCCTACAATGAGCAGTTCTTC.

The chain is built from TRBV9 and TRBJ1-2; 9 nucleotides agree with TRBD1. The CDR3 runs 17 residues. V lost 2 bases to trimming and J lost 2 bases; unmatched junction nucleotides: 10. Germline-derived CDR1 and CDR2 are SGDLS and YYNGEE. The CDR3 region is CASSVRDRDLLNYGYTF. CDR3 coding DNA: TGTGCCAGCAGCGTCCGGGACAGGGACTTACTCAACTATGGCTACACCTTC.

This chain links TRBV10-3 with TRBJ2-1; unclear D gene. Germline CDR1 ENHRY, CDR2 SYGVKD. With 6 bases removed from V and 3 bases from J, the gap between germline ends came to 15 bases. This CDR3 spans 15 amino acids. The CDR3 sequence is CAISQASGGYNEQFF. CDR3 sequence (DNA): TGTGCCATCAGCCAGGCGAGTGGTGGCTACAATGAGCAGTTCTTC.

The rearrangement links TRBV9 to TRBJ1-2; D is possibly TRBD1 (6 bases). The length of the CDR3 is 15 residues. CDR1 is SGDLS and CDR2 is YYNGEE in the germline V gene. V dropped 0 bases and J dropped 2 bases, with 11 bases sitting between them. The CDR3 loop reads CASSVGNRANYGYTF. The CDR3, as DNA: TGTGCCAGCAGCGTAGGCAACAGGGCGAACTATGGCTACACCTTC. Supplemented by reference TRBV9 and TRBJ1-2, the full variable domain reads DSGVTQTPKHLITATGQRVTLRCSPRSGDLSVYWYQQSLDQGLQFLIQYYNGEERAKGNILERFSAQQFPDLHSELNLSSLELGDSALYFCASSVGNRANYGYTFGSGTRLTVV.

V usage is TRBV15 and J usage is TRBJ1-6, with a possible D match to TRBD1 (5 bases). V shed 3 bases and J shed 8 bases, with 8 bases lying between them. The CDR3 totals 13 residues. Germline CDR1 and CDR2: LNHNV and YYDKDF (reference sequence). The CDR3 loop reads CATSRDIHSPLHF. The DNA of the CDR3 is TGTGCCACCAGCAGGGACATACATTCACCCCTCCACTTT. Full variable domain (outside the CDR3, taken from reference TRBV15 and TRBJ1-6): DAMVIQNPRYQVTQFGKPVTLSCSQTLNHNVMYWYQQKSSQAPKLLFHYYDKDFNNEADTPDNFQSRRPNTSFCFLDIRSPGLGDTAMYLCATSRDIHSPLHFGNGTRLTVT.

This clone was seen a single time. The J gene is TRBJ2-7, the V gene TRBV28, with D possibly being TRBD2 (5 bases). CDR3 length: 16 residues. Between the trimmed V and J ends, which lost 8 bases and 0 bases, there was a span of 20 bases. Germline CDR1 reads MDHEN; CDR2 reads SYDVKM. The chain's CDR3 is CASDYSLSINSYEQYF. The DNA for the CDR3 is TGTGCCAGCGACTACAGCCTTTCAATAAACTCCTACGAGCAGTACTTC.

The V and J genes are TRBV29-1 and TRBJ2-7; D might be TRBD2 (7 bases). The germline gives CDR1 SQVTM, CDR2 ANQGSEA. Trimming left V 6 bases short and J 0 bases short, with 18 bases between. The CDR3 contains 15 residues. CDR3 in DNA: TGCAGCGTGCTGGGGGGAGGGGGAAGCTCCTACGAGCAGTACTTC. Translated, it gives CSVLGGGGSSYEQYF.

J is TRBJ1-1 and V is TRBV4-2; D is unclear. V gave up 1 base and J gave up 9 bases, with 9 bases separating them. Germline CDR1 and CDR2: LGHNA and YNFKEQ. The CDR3 is made up of 12 amino acids. CDR3 DNA sequence: TGTGCCAGCAGCCAAGGCGGCCAGCAAGCTTTCTTT. This gives the protein CASSQGGQQAFF.

This chain links TRBV5-1 with TRBJ2-1, with 10 bases fitting TRBD2. CDR1 and CDR2 from the germline V gene are SGHRS and YFSETQ. V was pared by 4 bases and J by 3 bases, with 4 bases of the junction left unmatched. This CDR3 contains 15 residues. The CDR3 loop is CASSQTSGNYNEQFF. CDR3 coding DNA: TGCGCCAGCAGCCAAACTAGCGGGAACTACAATGAGCAGTTCTTC.

This sequence joins TRBV7-2 and TRBJ2-5; 14 positions match TRBD2. Germline-derived CDR1 and CDR2 are SGHTA and FQGNSA. The V and J ends lost 1 base and 5 bases, in that order; junction bases with no gene match: 9. The CDR3 totals 18 residues. CDR3 region: CASSLDPTSGGAGETQYF. CDR3 sequence (DNA): TGTGCCAGCAGCTTAGACCCGACTAGCGGGGGGGCTGGGGAGACCCAGTACTTC.

The V call is TRBV7-3, the J call TRBJ2-2, with D perhaps matching TRBD2 (6 bases). V was shortened by 6 bases and J by 3 bases, with 17 bases between the two germline ends. The CDR3 loop spans 16 amino acids. From germline, CDR1 is SGHTA and CDR2 FQGTGA. The CDR3 loop is CASRGIGGQDTGELFF. The CDR3 DNA sequence: TGTGCCAGCAGGGGAATCGGGGGTCAGGACACCGGGGAGCTGTTTTTT.

This rearrangement joins TRBV30 to TRBJ1-3; D might be TRBD1 (5 bases). Germline values: CDR1 GTSNPN, CDR2 SVGIG (reference sequence). The CDR3 loop spans 11 amino acids. Trimming took 8 bases from V and 3 from J, leaving 8 bases between them. CDR3 amino acids: CAVGLGNTIYF. CDR3 coding DNA: TGTGCCGTGGGACTTGGAAACACCATATATTTT.

The chain combines TRBV7-8 with TRBJ2-7; D not certain. Germline V lookup: CDR1 SGHVS, CDR2 FQNEAQ. The CDR3 runs to 11 residues. The V gene lost 5 bases and the J gene lost 5 bases, with 7 bases spanning the gap. CDR3 DNA: TGTGCCAGCAGCCTCCGAAACGAGCAGTACTTC. Its protein is CASSLRNEQYF.

The chain uses TRBV5-1 and TRBJ1-4; unclear D gene. The CDR3 spans 16 residues. V was cut by 0 bases and J by 7 bases, with 16 bases left in between. The germline CDR1 and CDR2 sequences are SGHRS and YFSETQ. The CDR3 sequence is CASSLDGDDLGEKLFF. The CDR3 DNA reads TGCGCCAGCAGCTTGGATGGGGATGATTTGGGTGAAAAACTGTTTTTT.

The chain couples TRBV6-4 to TRBJ2-2; D is undetermined. The V end lost 5 bases, the J end lost 3 bases, and 10 bases lay between the germline ends. Per the germline V gene, CDR1 is MRHNA and CDR2 is SNTAGT. This CDR3 has 14 amino acids. The CDR3 is CASSHRADTGELFF. Written as DNA, the CDR3 is TGTGCCAGCAGTCATAGGGCAGACACCGGGGAGCTGTTTTTT.

This clone was detected only a few times. DNA of the CDR3: TGTGCCAGCAGCTTAGGACGGGCTAACTATGGCTACACCTTC. It encodes CASSLGRANYGYTF. The J gene is TRBJ1-2, the V gene TRBV7-2; D uncertain. V shed 1 base and J shed 0 bases, with 6 bases lying between them. The CDR3 consists of 14 residues. CDR1 SGHTA and CDR2 FQGNSA come from the germline V gene.

The V gene is TRBV19, the J gene TRBJ1-5, with a tentative D call TRBD1 (6 bases). CDR1 LNHDA and CDR2 SQIVND come from the germline V gene (reference sequence). The CDR3 is 15 residues long. The V gene lost 2 bases and the J gene lost 6 bases, with 14 bases spanning the gap. Here the CDR3 reads CASSINRAGSQPQHF. In DNA form, the CDR3 reads TGTGCCAGTAGTATAAACAGGGCCGGTAGTCAGCCCCAGCATTTT.

This chain connects TRBV3-1 (or the pseudogene TRBV3-2) to TRBJ2-3, with TRBD2 identical over 11 bases. V was pared by 4 bases and J by 1 base, with 1 base of the junction left unmatched. This CDR3 spans 15 amino acids. Germline V gene data show CDR1 as LGHDT and CDR2 as YNNKEL (reference sequence). This chain's CDR3 is CASSLGLAGTDTQYF. CDR3 sequence (DNA): TGTGCCAGCAGCCTGGGACTAGCGGGCACAGATACGCAGTATTTT.